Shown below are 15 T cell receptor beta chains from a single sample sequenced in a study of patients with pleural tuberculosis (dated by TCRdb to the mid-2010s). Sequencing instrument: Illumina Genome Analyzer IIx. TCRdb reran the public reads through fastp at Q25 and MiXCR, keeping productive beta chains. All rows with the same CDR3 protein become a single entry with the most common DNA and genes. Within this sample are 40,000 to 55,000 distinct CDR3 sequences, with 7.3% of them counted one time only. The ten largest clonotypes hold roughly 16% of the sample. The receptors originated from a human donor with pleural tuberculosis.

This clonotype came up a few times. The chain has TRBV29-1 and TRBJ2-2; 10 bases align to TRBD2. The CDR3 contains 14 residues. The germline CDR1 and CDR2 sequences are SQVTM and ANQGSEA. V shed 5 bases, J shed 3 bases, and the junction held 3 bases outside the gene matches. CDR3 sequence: CSVPGTSDTGELFF. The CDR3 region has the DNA TGCAGCGTTCCCGGGACTAGCGACACCGGGGAGCTGTTTTTT.

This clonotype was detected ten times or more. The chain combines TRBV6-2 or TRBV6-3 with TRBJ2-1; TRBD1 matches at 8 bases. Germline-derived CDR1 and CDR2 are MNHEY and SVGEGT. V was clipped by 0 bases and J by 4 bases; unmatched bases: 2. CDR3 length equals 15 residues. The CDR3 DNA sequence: TGTGCCAGCAGTTACTCGACAGGGGAATACAATGAGCAGTTCTTC. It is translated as CASSYSTGEYNEQFF.

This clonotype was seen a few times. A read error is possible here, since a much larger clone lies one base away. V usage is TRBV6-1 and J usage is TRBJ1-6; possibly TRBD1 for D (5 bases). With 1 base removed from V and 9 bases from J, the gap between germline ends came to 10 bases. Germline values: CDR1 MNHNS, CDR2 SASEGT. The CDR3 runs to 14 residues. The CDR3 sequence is CASSEGGGVSPLHF. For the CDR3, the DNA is TGTGCCAGCAGTGAAGGGGGCGGGGTTTCACCCCTCCACTTT.

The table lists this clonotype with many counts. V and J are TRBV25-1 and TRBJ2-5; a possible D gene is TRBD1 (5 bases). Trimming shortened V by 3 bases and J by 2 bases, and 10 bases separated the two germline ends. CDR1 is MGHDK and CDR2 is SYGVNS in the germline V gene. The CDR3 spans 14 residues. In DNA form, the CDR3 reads TGTGCCAGCAGTGATTACAGACAGCAAGAGACCCAGTACTTC. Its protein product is CASSDYRQQETQYF.

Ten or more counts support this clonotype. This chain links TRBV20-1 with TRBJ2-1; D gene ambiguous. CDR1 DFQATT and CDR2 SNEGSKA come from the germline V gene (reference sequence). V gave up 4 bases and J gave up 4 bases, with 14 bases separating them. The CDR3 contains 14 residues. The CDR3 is CSATPSGPYNEQFF. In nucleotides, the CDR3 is TGCAGTGCTACACCTTCAGGACCTTACAATGAGCAGTTCTTC.

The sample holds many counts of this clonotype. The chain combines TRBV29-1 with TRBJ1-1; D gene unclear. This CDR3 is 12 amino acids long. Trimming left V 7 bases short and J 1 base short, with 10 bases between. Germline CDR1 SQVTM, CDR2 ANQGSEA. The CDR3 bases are TGCAGCGCCGTATCTGCGAACACTGAAGCTTTCTTT. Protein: CSAVSANTEAFF.

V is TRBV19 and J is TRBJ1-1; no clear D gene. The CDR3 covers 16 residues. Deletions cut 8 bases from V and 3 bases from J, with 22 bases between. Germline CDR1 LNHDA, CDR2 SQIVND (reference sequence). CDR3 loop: CASSGWAGEIYTEAFF. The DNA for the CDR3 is TGTGCCAGTTCTGGCTGGGCGGGTGAAATTTACACTGAAGCTTTCTTT. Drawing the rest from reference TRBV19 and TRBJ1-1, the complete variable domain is DGGITQSPKYLFRKEGQNVTLSCEQNLNHDAMYWYRQDPGQGLRLIYYSQIVNDFQKGDIAEGYSVSREKKESFPLTVTSAQKNPTAFYLCASSGWAGEIYTEAFFGQGTRLTVV.

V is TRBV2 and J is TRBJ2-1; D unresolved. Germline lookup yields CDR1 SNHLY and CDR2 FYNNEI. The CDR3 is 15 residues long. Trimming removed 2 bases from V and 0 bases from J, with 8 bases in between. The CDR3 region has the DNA TGTGCCAGCAGTGAATCTCGCGCCTCCTACAATGAGCAGTTCTTC. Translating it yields CASSESRASYNEQFF. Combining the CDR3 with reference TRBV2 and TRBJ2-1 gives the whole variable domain EPEVTQTPSHQVTQMGQEVILRCVPISNHLYFYWYRQILGQKVEFLVSFYNNEISEKSEIFDDQFSVERPDGSNFTLKIRSTKLEDSAMYFCASSESRASYNEQFFGPGTRLTVL.

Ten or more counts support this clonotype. The CDR3 DNA reads TGTGCCAGTACCGAGACAGGGATGAACACTGAAGCTTTCTTT. Protein: CASTETGMNTEAFF. The chain combines TRBV19 with TRBJ1-1; the match to TRBD1 covers 7 bases. Germline V CDR1 and CDR2: LNHDA, SQIVND (reference sequence). This CDR3 is 14 amino acids long. Trimming cost V 7 bases and J 0 bases; bases outside gene matches: 5.

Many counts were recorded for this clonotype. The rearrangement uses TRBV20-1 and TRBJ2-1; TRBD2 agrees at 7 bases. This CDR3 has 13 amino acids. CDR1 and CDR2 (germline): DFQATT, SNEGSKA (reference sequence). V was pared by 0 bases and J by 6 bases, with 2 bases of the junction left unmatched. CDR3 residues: CSAREGGFNEQFF. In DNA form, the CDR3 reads TGCAGTGCTAGAGAGGGGGGGTTCAATGAGCAGTTCTTC.

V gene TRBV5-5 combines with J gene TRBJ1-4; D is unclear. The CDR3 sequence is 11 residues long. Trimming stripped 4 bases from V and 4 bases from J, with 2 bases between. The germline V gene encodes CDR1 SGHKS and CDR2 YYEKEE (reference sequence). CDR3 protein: CASSLNEKLFF. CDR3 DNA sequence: TGTGCCAGCAGCCTTAATGAAAAACTGTTTTTT.

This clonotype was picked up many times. The CDR3 nucleotides are TGCAGTGCTAGAGACCTCGGGAGGACTACCAATGAGCAGTTCTTC. This gives the protein CSARDLGRTTNEQFF. This rearrangement joins TRBV20-1 to TRBJ2-1, with 7 bases fitting TRBD2. V gave up 0 bases and J gave up 6 bases; unmatched junction bases: 8. Germline V gene lookup returns CDR1 DFQATT and CDR2 SNEGSKA (reference sequence). This CDR3 region has 15 residues.

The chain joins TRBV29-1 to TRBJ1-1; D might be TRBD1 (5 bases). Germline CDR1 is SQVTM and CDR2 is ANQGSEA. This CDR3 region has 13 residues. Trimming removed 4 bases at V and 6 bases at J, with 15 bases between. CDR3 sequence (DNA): TGCAGCGTTGGGGGGGGTAAGGTTTCTGAAGCTTTCTTT. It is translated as CSVGGGKVSEAFF. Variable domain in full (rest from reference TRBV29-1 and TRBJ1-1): SAVISQKPSRDICQRGTSLTIQCQVDSQVTMMFWYRQQPGQSLTLIATANQGSEATYESGFVIDKFPISRPNLTFSTLTVSNMSPEDSSIYLCSVGGGKVSEAFFGQGTRLTVV.

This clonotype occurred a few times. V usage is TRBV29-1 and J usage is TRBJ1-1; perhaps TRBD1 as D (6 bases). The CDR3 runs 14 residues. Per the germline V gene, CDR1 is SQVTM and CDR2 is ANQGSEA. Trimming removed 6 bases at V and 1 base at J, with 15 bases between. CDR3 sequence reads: CSVRGRDSNTEAFF. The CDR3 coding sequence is TGCAGCGTCCGGGGGCGAGATTCGAACACTGAAGCTTTCTTT.

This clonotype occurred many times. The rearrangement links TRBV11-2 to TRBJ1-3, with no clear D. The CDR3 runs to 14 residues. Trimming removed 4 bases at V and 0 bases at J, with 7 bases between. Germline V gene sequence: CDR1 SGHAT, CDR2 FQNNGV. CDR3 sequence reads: CASSYGNSGNTIYF. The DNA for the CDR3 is TGTGCCAGCAGCTATGGAAACTCTGGAAACACCATATATTTT.